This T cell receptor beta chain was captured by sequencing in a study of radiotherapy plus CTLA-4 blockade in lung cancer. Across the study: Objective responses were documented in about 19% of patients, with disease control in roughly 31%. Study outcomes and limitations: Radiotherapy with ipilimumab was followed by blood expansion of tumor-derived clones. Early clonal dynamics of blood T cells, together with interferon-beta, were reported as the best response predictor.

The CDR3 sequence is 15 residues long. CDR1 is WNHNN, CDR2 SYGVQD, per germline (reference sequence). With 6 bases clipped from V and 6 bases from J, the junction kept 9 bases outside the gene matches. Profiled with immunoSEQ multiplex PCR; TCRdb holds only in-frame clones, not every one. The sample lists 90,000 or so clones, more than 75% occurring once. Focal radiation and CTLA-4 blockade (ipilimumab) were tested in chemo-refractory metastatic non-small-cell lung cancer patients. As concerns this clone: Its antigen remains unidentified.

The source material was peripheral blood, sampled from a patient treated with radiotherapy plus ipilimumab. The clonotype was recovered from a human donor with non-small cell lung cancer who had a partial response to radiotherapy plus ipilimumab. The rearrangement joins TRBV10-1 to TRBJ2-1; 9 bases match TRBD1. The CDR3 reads CASSRGQGISNEQFF. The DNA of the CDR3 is TGCGCCAGCAGCCGCGGACAGGGGATAAGCAATGAGCAGTTCTTC.